Below, 11 T cell receptor beta chains from the same sample are listed, as sequenced in a study of blood T cell repertoires in COVID-19 (dated by TCRdb to 2020 to 2022). Library method: the immunoSEQ multiplex PCR assay. TCRdb carries this immuneACCESS record with in-frame sequences only. Its versions omit some clonotypes, under half of them owing to an unresolved V gene in the studies checked, with the rest unexplained. In all, the sample holds about 150,000 clones, and about 85% of those were seen once. The top ten hold 0.63% of the sample. The specimen sequenced was peripheral blood. These receptors all stem from a man aged 55 to 70 with COVID-19, enrolled during active disease.

The CDR3 spells CASSPTGAYEQYF. CDR3 nucleotide sequence: TGTGCCAGCAGTCCGACAGGGGCATACGAGCAGTACTTC. The rearrangement joins TRBV6-6 to TRBJ2-7, with 8 bases fitting TRBD1. Germline V gene lookup returns CDR1 MNHNY and CDR2 SVGAGI (reference sequence). J was trimmed by 4 bases and V by 5 bases; bases with no gene match: 4. The CDR3 sequence is 13 residues long.

V usage is TRBV11-1 and J usage is TRBJ1-4, with D tentatively TRBD1 (6 bases). CDR3 length: 15 residues. The germline V gene encodes CDR1 SGHAT and CDR2 FQDESV (reference sequence). V dropped 5 bases and J dropped 4 bases, with 14 bases sitting between them. DNA for the CDR3: TGTGCCAGCAGCCCCGGGACACGGCTTAATGAAAAACTGTTTTTT. Translated: CASSPGTRLNEKLFF.

The CDR3 loop reads CASSHRGLYGYTF. The CDR3 DNA sequence: TGTGCCAGCAGCCACAGGGGGCTCTATGGCTACACCTTC. V gene TRBV12-3 or TRBV12-4 combines with J gene TRBJ1-2; 9 bases line up with TRBD1. This CDR3 comprises 13 residues. J lost 4 bases, V lost 6 bases, and 3 bases had no gene match.

This chain uses TRBV24-1 with TRBJ2-1; D may be TRBD1 (5 bases). The CDR3 has 15 amino acids. V was trimmed by 1 base and J by 2 bases, leaving 8 bases between them. Germline assignment: CDR1 KGHDR and CDR2 SFDVKD. The CDR3 protein is CATSDFTGTYNEQFF. The CDR3 nucleotides are TGTGCCACCAGTGATTTTACAGGAACCTACAATGAGCAGTTCTTC.

The rearrangement links TRBV14 to TRBJ1-1; TRBD1 might be the D (6 bases). Germline V CDR1 and CDR2: SGHDN, FVKESK. The CDR3 is 19 residues long. V was trimmed by 6 bases and J by 0 bases, leaving 26 bases between them. DNA for the CDR3: TGTGCCAGCAGGCCCAGGGGAGTAGTAAAAAAGACCATGAACACTGAAGCTTTCTTT. Translated, it gives CASRPRGVVKKTMNTEAFF. Together with reference TRBV14 and TRBJ1-1, the CDR3 gives the full variable domain: EAGVTQFPSHSVIEKGQTVTLRCDPISGHDNLYWYRRVMGKEIKFLLHFVKESKQDESGMPNNRFLAERTGGTYSTLKVQPAELEDSGVYFCASRPRGVVKKTMNTEAFFGQGTRLTVV.

This clone was counted between two and nine times. The V and J genes are TRBV9 and TRBJ1-5; D not resolved. The ends were cut back, 4 bases at V and 7 bases at J, with 18 bases in the middle. Germline V gene data show CDR1 as SGDLS and CDR2 as YYNGEE. CDR3 length equals 15 residues. CDR3 region: CASSKGQTEGQPQHF. CDR3 sequence (DNA): TGTGCCAGCAGCAAAGGCCAAACCGAGGGACAGCCCCAGCATTTT.

The chain employs TRBV21-1 and TRBJ2-7; no DNA check was done on the table's D call, TRBD2. TRBV21-1 is termed a pseudogene. The CDR3 sequence is 15 residues long. In nucleotides, the CDR3 is TGTGCCAGCAGCAAAACGGGCGGGCAAGTTTACGAGCAGTACTTC. Translating gives CASSKTGGQVYEQYF.

V is TRBV4-3 and J is TRBJ2-3, with no clear D. The germline V gene encodes CDR1 LGHNA and CDR2 YSLEER. V was shortened by 3 bases and J by 4 bases, with 8 bases between the two germline ends. This CDR3 spans 13 amino acids. The CDR3 bases are TGCGCCAGCAGCCAGAGTGTAGCAGATACGCAGTATTTT. Protein: CASSQSVADTQYF.

The chain combines TRBV18 with TRBJ2-1; D is undetermined. Trimming shortened V by 0 bases and J by 7 bases, and 13 bases separated the two germline ends. The CDR3 covers 15 residues. CDR1 and CDR2 from the germline V gene are KGHSH and LQKENI. CDR3 region: CASSPPEIMKNEQFF. CDR3 nucleotides: TGTGCCAGCTCACCACCGGAGATAATGAAGAATGAGCAGTTCTTC. The whole variable domain, filled in from reference TRBV18 and TRBJ2-1, reads NAGVMQNPRHLVRRRGQEARLRCSPMKGHSHVYWYRQLPEEGLKFMVYLQKENIIDESGMPKERFSAEFPKEGPSILRIQQVVRGDSAAYFCASSPPEIMKNEQFFGPGTRLTVL.

The CDR3 spells CASSLRQPRDTIYF. CDR3 DNA: TGTGCCAGCAGCTTGAGACAGCCCCGAGACACCATATATTTT. This rearrangement joins TRBV7-2 to TRBJ1-3, with D maybe TRBD1 (5 bases). The CDR3 has 14 amino acids. V gave up 3 bases and J gave up 8 bases, with 14 bases separating them. CDR1 and CDR2 from the germline V gene are SGHTA and FQGNSA.

With regard to this clone: At one end, the junction sequence differs from germline, possibly due to a read error. Other DNA sequences within the sample encode an identical CDR3. This chain connects TRBV7-3 to TRBJ2-7, with a tentative D call TRBD1 (6 bases). Germline V gene data show CDR1 as SGHTA and CDR2 as FQGTGA. The CDR3 is made up of 15 amino acids. The CDR3 region is CASSKGAQGPYEQYF. CDR3 nucleotides: TGCGCCAGCAGCAAAGGGGCGCAGGGGCCCTACGAGCAGTACTTC.